The next 3 T cell receptor beta chains were all read from a single sample in a study of control samples from healthy donors and cancer patients. Assay used: immunoSEQ multiplex PCR; TCRdb lists only in-frame clones, some missing. Of 110,000 or so clones listed, roughly 90% are singletons. Sequencing was performed on blood. Receptors originate from a man aged 50 or older in good health.

This clone showed up just a few times. Other DNA sequences from this sample encode an identical CDR3 as well. V usage is TRBV20-1 and J usage is TRBJ1-1; D is ambiguous. V was cut by 5 bases and J by 2 bases, with 6 bases left in between. The CDR3 is 11 residues long. CDR1 DFQATT and CDR2 SNEGSKA come from the germline V gene (reference sequence). In nucleotides, the CDR3 is TGCAGTGCTCCCCAAAACACTGAAGCTTTCTTT. Its translation: CSAPQNTEAFF.

The gene calls are TRBV12-3 or TRBV12-4 and TRBJ1-1; TRBD1 matches at 7 bases. The V and J ends lost 7 bases and 6 bases, in that order; junction bases with no gene match: 8. The CDR3 runs to 13 residues. The CDR3 DNA reads as TGTGCCAGCACCCAGGGGGTTAGGGCTGAAGCTTTCTTT. It encodes CASTQGVRAEAFF.

This CDR3 reads CASSKGTEAYNEQFF. The CDR3 region has the DNA TGCGCCAGCAGCAAGGGGACAGAGGCCTACAATGAGCAGTTCTTC. The chain is built from TRBV5-1 and TRBJ2-1, with 7 bases matching TRBD1. The trim removed 4 bases at V and 2 bases at J, leaving 6 bases unmatched. Germline lookup yields CDR1 SGHRS and CDR2 YFSETQ. The length of the CDR3 is 15 residues.